This note documents a single T cell receptor beta chain sequence. A much larger clone lies one base from this, so it may be a read error. The data originate from a study of T cell repertoires in cytomegalovirus infection. This CDR3 is built from 23 residues. The J segment lost 0 bases and the V segment lost 4 bases, leaving 20 bases of the junction unmatched. TCRdb re-called the reads through MiXCR, storing one row per CDR3 protein. The data show nearly 450,000 distinct CDR3 sequences, approximately 31% seen once. Sequenced sample: PBMCs. The TCR comes from a human donor in good health (CMV status not recorded). Some clones in this sample may be carry-over from other donors' samples. This sequence joins TRBV12-3 or TRBV12-4 and TRBJ2-1; 14 bases agree with TRBD2. In nucleotides, the CDR3 is TGTGCCAGCAGTTACCTCAAGACTCCCGTGACTAGCGGGGGGGCGTTCTCCTACAATGAGCAGTTCTTC. Translating gives CASSYLKTPVTSGGAFSYNEQFF.